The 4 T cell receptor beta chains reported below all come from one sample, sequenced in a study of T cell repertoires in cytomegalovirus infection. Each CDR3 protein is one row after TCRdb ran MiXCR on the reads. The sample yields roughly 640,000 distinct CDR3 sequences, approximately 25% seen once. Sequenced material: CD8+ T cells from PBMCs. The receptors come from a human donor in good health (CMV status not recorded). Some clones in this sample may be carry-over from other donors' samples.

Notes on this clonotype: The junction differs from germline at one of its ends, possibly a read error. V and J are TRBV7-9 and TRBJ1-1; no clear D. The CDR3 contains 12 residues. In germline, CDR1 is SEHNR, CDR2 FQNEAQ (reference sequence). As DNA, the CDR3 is TGTACCAGCAGCCCCAGCAACACTGAAGCTTTCTTT. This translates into CTSSPSNTEAFF.

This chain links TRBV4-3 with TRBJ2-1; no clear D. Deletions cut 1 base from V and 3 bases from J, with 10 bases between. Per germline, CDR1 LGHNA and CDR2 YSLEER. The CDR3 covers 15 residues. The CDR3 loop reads CASSQVMIGYNEQFF. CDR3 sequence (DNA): TGCGCCAGCAGCCAAGTTATGATAGGCTACAATGAGCAGTTCTTC.

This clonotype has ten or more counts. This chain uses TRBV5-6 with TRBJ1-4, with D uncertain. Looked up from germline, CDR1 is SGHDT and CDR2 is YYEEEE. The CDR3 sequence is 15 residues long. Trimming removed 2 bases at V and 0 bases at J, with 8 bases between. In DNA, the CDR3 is TGTGCCAGCAGCTTATTACCTCCAACTAATGAAAAACTGTTTTTT. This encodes CASSLLPPTNEKLFF.

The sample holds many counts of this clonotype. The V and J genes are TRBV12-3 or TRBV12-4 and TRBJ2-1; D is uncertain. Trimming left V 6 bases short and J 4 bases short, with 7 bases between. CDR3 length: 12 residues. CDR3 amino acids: CASSYVYNEQFF. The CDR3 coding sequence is TGTGCCAGCAGCTACGTTTACAATGAGCAGTTCTTC.